These 7 T cell receptor beta chains were sequenced from one sample in a study of graft-versus-host responses after intestinal transplantation. TCRdb keeps only in-frame clones here, not all; method: immunoSEQ multiplex PCR. Of 20,000 to 30,000 clones listed, 80% to 90% are singletons. The sample consisted of PBMCs, taken 463 days after intestinal transplant. These receptor sequences come from a human patient who received an intestinal transplant, so some T cells may come from the graft donor.

This clone was seen more than once but under ten times. The chain joins TRBV29-1 to TRBJ2-5; 11 positions match TRBD2. The CDR3 contains 15 residues. Germline CDR1 is SQVTM and CDR2 is ANQGSEA. Trimming removed 8 bases from V and 5 bases from J; junction bases left unmatched: 13. CDR3 nucleotide sequence: TGCAGCTTTCGACTAGCGGGAAGGGAGGGGGAGACCCAGTACTTC. This encodes CSFRLAGREGETQYF.

The V and J genes are TRBV6-5 and TRBJ2-7, with D maybe TRBD2 (5 bases). Trimming pared 6 bases from V and 3 bases from J, leaving 12 bases between. The CDR3 runs 13 residues. Germline V gene sequence: CDR1 MNHEY, CDR2 SVGAGI. Here the CDR3 reads CASRRDYFYEQYF. DNA of the CDR3: TGTGCCAGCAGACGCGACTATTTCTACGAGCAGTACTTC.

This clone was seen only once. The chain has TRBV30 and TRBJ2-7; possible D gene TRBD2, 5 bases. This CDR3 spans 14 amino acids. Trimming left V 0 bases short and J 9 bases short, with 18 bases between. Germline CDR1 GTSNPN, CDR2 SVGIG (reference sequence). The CDR3 spells CAWSVEAASAGQYF. In DNA form, the CDR3 reads TGTGCCTGGAGTGTAGAAGCCGCCTCGGCGGGGCAGTACTTC.

V usage is TRBV6-6 and J usage is TRBJ1-2; D is undetermined. CDR3 length equals 14 residues. V lost 6 bases to trimming and J lost 4 bases, with 15 bases between them. The V gene's germline CDR1 is MNHNY and CDR2 SVGAGI (reference sequence). CDR3 residues: CASRRADKLYGYTF. The CDR3, as DNA: TGTGCCAGCAGGAGGGCTGACAAACTCTATGGCTACACCTTC.

Only one count was recorded for this clone. V usage is TRBV7-6 and J usage is TRBJ2-6; maybe TRBD2 (5 bases). Trimming stripped 0 bases from V and 0 bases from J, with 12 bases between. Germline V gene sequence: CDR1 SGHVS, CDR2 FNYEAQ. This CDR3 contains 18 residues. CDR3 region: CASSLAGDPSSGANVLTF. CDR3 bases: TGTGCCAGCAGCTTAGCGGGAGATCCGTCCTCTGGGGCCAACGTCCTGACTTTC.

The chain couples TRBV7-3 to TRBJ1-1; D perhaps matches TRBD1 (5 bases). The CDR3 sequence is 15 residues long. Trimming pared 1 base from V and 2 bases from J, leaving 11 bases between. From germline, CDR1 is SGHTA and CDR2 FQGTGA. The CDR3 DNA sequence: TGTGCCAGCAGCTTAATTGCAGGGCTCAACACTGAAGCTTTCTTT. Translation: CASSLIAGLNTEAFF.

CDR3 nucleotides: TGCAGCGTTGATACAGGGCCGGGATGGGAGACCCAGTACTTC. It codes for CSVDTGPGWETQYF. This chain connects TRBV29-1 to TRBJ2-5; weak D call: TRBD1 (6 bases). CDR3 length: 14 residues. V was shortened by 3 bases and J by 5 bases, with 16 bases between the two germline ends. CDR1 is SQVTM and CDR2 is ANQGSEA in the germline V gene.